The 22 T cell receptor beta chains given below trace back to one sample, sequenced in a study of a mutant IDH1 vaccine in newly diagnosed glioma. Sequenced by immunoSEQ multiplex PCR; TCRdb stores in-frame clones only, minus some. The sample shows around 54,000 clones, roughly 80% of them seen only once. As to time point: baseline, week 1 (first vaccination visit). As to treatment: pre-vaccination baseline after standard-of-care therapy. The sequencing used PBMCs, collected from a glioma patient treated with radiotherapy, temozolomide or both. Every receptor here comes from a man between 18 and 29 years old with glioma.

This chain uses TRBV30 with TRBJ2-7; D not resolved. With 2 bases removed from V and 5 bases from J, the gap between germline ends came to 16 bases. Looked up from germline, CDR1 is GTSNPN and CDR2 is SVGIG (reference sequence). CDR3 length equals 14 residues. CDR3 protein: CAWSSRSRSNEQYF. The CDR3 DNA follows: TGTGCCTGGAGTTCGAGGAGCCGTAGCAACGAGCAGTACTTC.

The rearrangement uses TRBV18 and TRBJ1-3; maybe TRBD1 (5 bases). The CDR3 extends over 17 amino acids. Trimming cost V 3 bases and J 2 bases, with 17 bases left between them. CDR1 is KGHSH and CDR2 is LQKENI in the germline V gene. CDR3 loop: CASSPRVGGDPGNTIYF. Here the CDR3 DNA reads TGTGCCAGCTCACCCCGGGTCGGGGGGGATCCTGGAAACACCATATATTTT. Drawing the rest from reference TRBV18 and TRBJ1-3, the complete variable domain is NAGVMQNPRHLVRRRGQEARLRCSPMKGHSHVYWYRQLPEEGLKFMVYLQKENIIDESGMPKERFSAEFPKEGPSILRIQQVVRGDSAAYFCASSPRVGGDPGNTIYFGEGSWLTVV.

The chain is built from TRBV6-4 and TRBJ1-1, with D possibly being TRBD1 (6 bases). The germline V gene encodes CDR1 MRHNA and CDR2 SNTAGT. The CDR3 sequence is 13 residues long. V was cut by 6 bases and J by 2 bases, with 10 bases left in between. The CDR3 reads CASRGTHNTEAFF. The CDR3 DNA reads as TGTGCCAGCAGGGGGACACACAACACTGAAGCTTTCTTT.

This clone was seen once. V is TRBV10-1 and J is TRBJ2-2; possible D gene TRBD2, 5 bases. The germline V gene encodes CDR1 WNHNN and CDR2 SYGVQD (reference sequence). Trimming removed 1 base from V and 0 bases from J, with 9 bases in between. The CDR3 is 16 amino acids. CDR3 region: CASSECSASNTGELFF. For the CDR3, the DNA is TGCGCCAGCAGTGAGTGTAGCGCGTCGAACACCGGGGAGCTGTTTTTT.

J is TRBJ1-5 and V is TRBV5-1, with D perhaps matching TRBD1 (6 bases). V was cut by 2 bases and J by 3 bases, with 9 bases left in between. Germline CDR1 SGHRS, CDR2 YFSETQ. CDR3 length equals 14 residues. The CDR3 loop reads CASSLSGVNQPQHF. DNA of the CDR3: TGCGCCAGCAGCTTATCAGGGGTCAATCAGCCCCAGCATTTT.

This sequence joins TRBV6-5 and TRBJ2-2; possibly TRBD2 for D (5 bases). Between the trimmed V and J ends, which lost 4 bases and 5 bases, there was a span of 11 bases. In germline, CDR1 is MNHEY, CDR2 SVGAGI. The CDR3 is 14 residues long. The CDR3 DNA follows: TGTGCCAGCAGTTCGTGGGAGTCAACCGGGGAGCTGTTTTTT. This gives the protein CASSSWESTGELFF.

The V gene is TRBV11-1, the J gene TRBJ2-5; TRBD2 aligns across 9 bases. J lost 2 bases, V lost 5 bases, and 6 bases had no gene match. The germline V gene encodes CDR1 SGHAT and CDR2 FQDESV (reference sequence). There are 15 residues in the CDR3. The DNA for the CDR3 is TGTGCCAGCAGCCAGCGGGAGGATCCTCAAGAGACCCAGTACTTC. Translation gives CASSQREDPQETQYF.

This clone was counted at least ten times. The chain joins TRBV2 to TRBJ2-2; the D call may be TRBD1 or TRBD2 (5 bases each). The CDR3 extends over 15 amino acids. Trimming took 4 bases from V and 8 from J, leaving 17 bases between them. The germline V gene encodes CDR1 SNHLY and CDR2 FYNNEI. The CDR3 spells CASSVRLGVVGELFF. The CDR3 coding sequence is TGTGCCAGCAGTGTACGCTTGGGGGTGGTTGGGGAGCTGTTTTTT.

This chain connects TRBV6-5 to TRBJ2-7; D assignment may be TRBD1 or TRBD2 (5 bases each). V was pared by 3 bases and J by 5 bases, with 11 bases between. Germline-derived CDR1 and CDR2 are MNHEY and SVGAGI. The CDR3 is 13 amino acids. The CDR3 reads CASSYRGRDEQYF. CDR3 in DNA: TGTGCCAGCAGTTATCGGGGCCGCGACGAGCAGTACTTC.

This chain joins TRBV9 and TRBJ2-5; 9 nucleotides agree with TRBD1. The J segment lost 3 bases and the V segment lost 3 bases, leaving 15 bases of the junction unmatched. Germline V gene sequence: CDR1 SGDLS, CDR2 YYNGEE. The CDR3 sequence is 18 residues long. CDR3 sequence reads: CASSATELPGQGEETQYF. The CDR3 DNA sequence: TGTGCCAGCAGCGCAACGGAGCTACCGGGACAGGGAGAAGAGACCCAGTACTTC.

The V gene is TRBV6-5, the J gene TRBJ2-7; 7 bases match TRBD1. V dropped 2 bases and J dropped 2; count of bases not matched to a gene: 6. CDR3 length: 15 residues. Germline-derived CDR1 and CDR2 are MNHEY and SVGAGI. The CDR3 here is CASSYLAGGTYEQYF. Written as DNA, the CDR3 is TGTGCCAGCAGTTACCTGGCAGGGGGAACCTACGAGCAGTACTTC.

The J gene is TRBJ2-5, the V gene TRBV5-6; 7 bases align to TRBD1. CDR1 is SGHDT and CDR2 is YYEEEE in the germline V gene. CDR3 length: 13 amino acids. V shed 0 bases and J 4 bases; nucleotides not matched to a gene: 0. CDR3 bases: TGTGCCAGCAGCTTGGCAGGGGGAGAGACCCAGTACTTC. Encoded protein: CASSLAGGETQYF. Full variable domain (missing parts from reference TRBV5-6 and TRBJ2-5): DAGVTQSPTHLIKTRGQQVTLRCSPKSGHDTVSWYQQALGQGPQFIFQYYEEEERQRGNFPDRFSGHQFPNYSSELNVNALLLGDSALYLCASSLAGGETQYFGPGTRLLVL.

The chain couples TRBV4-3 to TRBJ1-4; unclear D gene. Germline-derived CDR1 and CDR2 are LGHNA and YSLEER. The V gene lost 0 bases and the J gene lost 6 bases, with 11 bases spanning the gap. The CDR3 has 15 amino acids. For the CDR3, the DNA is TGCGCCAGCAGCCAAGACATCCTGAGGGATGAAAAACTGTTTTTT. This codes for CASSQDILRDEKLFF.

The chain employs TRBV2 and TRBJ2-7; 7 nucleotides agree with TRBD1. Per germline, CDR1 SNHLY and CDR2 FYNNEI. Trimming took 4 bases from V and 7 from J; bases not matched to a gene: 10. This CDR3 has 14 amino acids. The CDR3 DNA reads TGTGCCAGCAGTGTCGACAGGGCGAGGGGGGAGCAGTACTTC. It yields the protein CASSVDRARGEQYF.

The V and J genes are TRBV4-1 and TRBJ1-2; D not resolved. This CDR3 has 15 residues. Between the trimmed V and J ends, which lost 1 base and 4 bases, there was a span of 13 bases. The germline V gene has CDR1 MGHRA and CDR2 YSYEKL. CDR3 amino acids: CASSQVGDFGYGYTF. For the CDR3, the DNA is TGCGCCAGCAGCCAAGTTGGGGATTTCGGCTATGGCTACACCTTC.

This chain links TRBV27 with TRBJ1-6; D ambiguous. The length of the CDR3 is 15 residues. Trimming took off 1 base at V and 0 bases at J, with 4 bases between the two ends. Looked up from germline, CDR1 is MNHEY and CDR2 is SMNVEV (reference sequence). The CDR3 DNA follows: TGTGCCAGCAGTTTATTGGGCTCCTATAATTCACCCCTCCACTTT. Translated, it gives CASSLLGSYNSPLHF.

V is TRBV6-1 and J is TRBJ1-1; D remains unclear. CDR1 and CDR2 from the germline V gene are MNHNS and SASEGT. This CDR3 spans 13 amino acids. V dropped 4 bases and J dropped 8 bases, with 14 bases sitting between them. The CDR3 loop is CASSVGNGEEAFF. The CDR3 DNA reads as TGTGCCAGCAGTGTTGGAAACGGGGAAGAAGCTTTCTTT.

This chain uses TRBV7-9 with TRBJ1-2, with 7 bases that match TRBD1. CDR1 is SEHNR and CDR2 is FQNEAQ in the germline V gene (reference sequence). The CDR3 loop spans 17 amino acids. Unmatched junction bases numbered 19, after V lost 5 bases and J lost 7 bases. For the CDR3, the DNA is TGTGCCAGCAGCCCTAGAATCTGGACAGGACCCTCCGGTGGCTACACCTTC. Its protein is CASSPRIWTGPSGGYTF.

The rearrangement links TRBV9 to TRBJ1-1, with D possibly TRBD1 on 6 matching bases. Germline CDR1 is SGDLS and CDR2 is YYNGEE. The CDR3 loop spans 15 amino acids. The V gene lost 3 bases and the J gene lost 2 bases, with 14 bases spanning the gap. CDR3 region: CASSGPGTSNTEAFF. CDR3 in DNA: TGTGCCAGCAGCGGTCCCGGGACAAGTAACACTGAAGCTTTCTTT.

Only a few counts were recorded for this clone. V and J are TRBV30 and TRBJ1-1; D remains unclear. Per germline, CDR1 GTSNPN and CDR2 SVGIG (reference sequence). This CDR3 region has 12 residues. The ends were cut back, 0 bases at V and 4 bases at J, with 6 bases in the middle. The CDR3 bases are TGTGCCTGGAGTGTAGAGGGCACTGAAGCTTTCTTT. It is translated as CAWSVEGTEAFF. Supplemented by reference TRBV30 and TRBJ1-1, the full variable domain reads SQTIHQWPATLVQPVGSPLSLECTVEGTSNPNLYWYRQAAGRGLQLLFYSVGIGQISSEVPQNLSASRPQDRQFILSSKKLLLSDSGFYLCAWSVEGTEAFFGQGTRLTVV.

V usage is TRBV4-2 and J usage is TRBJ2-7; the match to TRBD2 covers 7 bases. V trimming: 0 bases; J trimming: 1 base; junction bases outside the gene matches: 9. Germline-derived CDR1 and CDR2 are LGHNA and YNFKEQ. The length of the CDR3 is 17 residues. The CDR3 DNA is TGTGCCAGCAGCCAAGATGCGTGGGGGGGACTGTCCTACGAGCAGTACTTC. It translates to CASSQDAWGGLSYEQYF.

The rearrangement uses TRBV18 and TRBJ2-2; a possible D gene is TRBD2 (6 bases). The CDR3 is 14 amino acids. With 5 bases removed from V and 1 base from J, the gap between germline ends came to 8 bases. In germline, CDR1 is KGHSH, CDR2 LQKENI. The CDR3 coding sequence is TGTGCCAGCTCAGCGGGGTTGAACACCGGGGAGCTGTTTTTT. This sequence encodes CASSAGLNTGELFF.